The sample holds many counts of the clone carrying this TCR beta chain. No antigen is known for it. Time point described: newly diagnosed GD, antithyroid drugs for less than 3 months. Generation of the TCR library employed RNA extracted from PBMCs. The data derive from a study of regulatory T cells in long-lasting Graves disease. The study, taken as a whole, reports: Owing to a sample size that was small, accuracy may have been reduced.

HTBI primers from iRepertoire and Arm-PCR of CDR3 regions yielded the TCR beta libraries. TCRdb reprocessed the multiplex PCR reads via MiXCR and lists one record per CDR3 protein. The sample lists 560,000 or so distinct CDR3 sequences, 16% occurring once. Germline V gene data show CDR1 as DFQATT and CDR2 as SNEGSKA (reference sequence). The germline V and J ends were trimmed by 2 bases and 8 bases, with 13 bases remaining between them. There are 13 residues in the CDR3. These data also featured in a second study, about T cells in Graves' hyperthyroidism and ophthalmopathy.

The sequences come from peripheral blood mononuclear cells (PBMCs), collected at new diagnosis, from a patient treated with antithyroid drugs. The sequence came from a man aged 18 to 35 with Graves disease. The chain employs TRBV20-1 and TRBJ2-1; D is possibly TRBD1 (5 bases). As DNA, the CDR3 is TGCAGTGCTAGACGCCAGGGTATCGATGAGCAGTTCTTC. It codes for CSARRQGIDEQFF.